The present entry profiles one TCR beta chain with its context. This specimen comes from a study of technical replicates of blood from four donors. This CDR3 contains 15 residues. Per the germline V gene, CDR1 is SGHRS and CDR2 is YFSETQ. Deletions cut 5 bases from V and 6 bases from J, with 18 bases between. TCRdb keeps only in-frame clones here, not all; method: immunoSEQ multiplex PCR. The table has 68,000 or so clones, roughly 92% seen once; the top ten hold roughly 4.7%. The clonotype comes from a human donor in good health. Some clones in this sample may be carry-over from other donors' samples. Sequenced material: PBMCs. V gene TRBV5-1 combines with J gene TRBJ1-5; D unresolved. The CDR3, as DNA: TGCGCCAGCAGTTACGACCGGGAGGGAGGTCAGCCCCAGCATTTT. As protein: CASSYDREGGQPQHF.